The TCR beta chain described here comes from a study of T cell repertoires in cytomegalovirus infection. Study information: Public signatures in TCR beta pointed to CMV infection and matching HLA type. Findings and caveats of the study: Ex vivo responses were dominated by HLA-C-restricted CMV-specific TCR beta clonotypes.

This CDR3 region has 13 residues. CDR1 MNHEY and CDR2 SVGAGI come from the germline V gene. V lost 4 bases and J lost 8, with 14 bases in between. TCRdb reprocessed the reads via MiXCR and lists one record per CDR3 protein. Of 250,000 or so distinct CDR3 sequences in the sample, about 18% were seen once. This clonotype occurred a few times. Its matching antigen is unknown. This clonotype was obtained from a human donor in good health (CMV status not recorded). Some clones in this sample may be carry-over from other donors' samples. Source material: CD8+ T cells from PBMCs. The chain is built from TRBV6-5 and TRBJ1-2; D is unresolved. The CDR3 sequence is CASSSGNPRGYTF. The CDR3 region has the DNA TGTGCCAGCAGTTCGGGGAACCCCCGCGGCTACACCTTC.